Below are 30 T cell receptor beta chains sequenced from a single sample in a study of blood T cell repertoires in COVID-19. Produced via immunoSEQ multiplex PCR; TCRdb's table is partial and in-frame only. This sample has about 54,000 clones, with about 90% found just once. Sequenced: peripheral blood. These receptors were taken from a woman in her sixties or seventies with active or convalescent COVID-19.

The chain uses TRBV11-2 and TRBJ2-3, with D possibly TRBD1 on 6 matching bases. Trimming took off 1 base at V and 0 bases at J, with 14 bases between the two ends. Germline CDR1 reads SGHAT; CDR2 reads FQNNGV. CDR3 length: 17 amino acids. In nucleotides, the CDR3 is TGTGCCAGCAGCTTAGTGGGACACAGAACTAGCACAGATACGCAGTATTTT. The encoded protein is CASSLVGHRTSTDTQYF.

The rearrangement joins TRBV30 to TRBJ1-5; D ambiguous. There are 13 residues in the CDR3. V dropped 0 bases and J dropped 5 bases, with 8 bases sitting between them. Germline-derived CDR1 and CDR2 are GTSNPN and SVGIG (reference sequence). DNA of the CDR3: TGTGCCTGGAGTGTGGGCGGGTATCAGCCCCAGCATTTT. As protein: CAWSVGGYQPQHF. The entire variable domain, with the rest obtained from reference TRBV30 and TRBJ1-5, is as follows: SQTIHQWPATLVQPVGSPLSLECTVEGTSNPNLYWYRQAAGRGLQLLFYSVGIGQISSEVPQNLSASRPQDRQFILSSKKLLLSDSGFYLCAWSVGGYQPQHFGDGTRLSIL.

This chain links TRBV11-2 with TRBJ2-7; 9 bases are shared with TRBD2. This CDR3 has 16 amino acids. V lost 1 base to trimming and J lost 2 bases; unmatched junction nucleotides: 6. The germline V gene encodes CDR1 SGHAT and CDR2 FQNNGV. The CDR3 loop reads CASSLGGSGGTYEQYF. As DNA, the CDR3 is TGTGCCAGCAGCTTAGGAGGTAGCGGGGGAACCTACGAGCAGTACTTC.

This sequence joins TRBV21-1 and TRBJ2-1; TRBD2 reflects the table's D call only, with no check against the DNA. TRBV21-1 is described as a pseudogene. CDR3 size: 19 residues. Written as DNA, the CDR3 is TGTGCCAGCAGCACCCAACGTAGCGGGGGGGCCCCACATTACAATGAGCAGTTCTTC. It codes for CASSTQRSGGAPHYNEQFF.

The chain recombines TRBV6-1 with TRBJ1-3; tentatively, D is TRBD1 (6 bases). V shed 4 bases and J shed 0 bases, with 19 bases lying between them. The CDR3 extends over 18 amino acids. In germline, CDR1 is MNHNS, CDR2 SASEGT. In nucleotides, the CDR3 is TGTGCCAGCAGTGCTGGTTCGGACAGCCCCTTCTCTGGAAACACCATATATTTT. It specifies CASSAGSDSPFSGNTIYF.

This clone was detected only once. The chain has TRBV5-1 and TRBJ2-2; D is unresolved. The CDR3 is made up of 13 amino acids. Trimming took 3 bases from V and 7 from J, leaving 10 bases between them. Germline V lookup: CDR1 SGHRS, CDR2 YFSETQ. For the CDR3, the DNA is TGCGCCAGCAGCTACGTGTTGAGCGGGGAGCTGTTTTTT. Protein product: CASSYVLSGELFF.

The chain uses TRBV30 and TRBJ1-2; a weak D match, TRBD1 (6 bases). Germline CDR1 is GTSNPN and CDR2 is SVGIG (reference sequence). The CDR3 length is 15 residues. V lost 5 bases and J lost 4, with 20 bases in between. The chain's CDR3 is CAWDLRARGAYGYTF. As DNA, the CDR3 is TGTGCCTGGGATCTCAGGGCGCGGGGGGCCTATGGCTACACCTTC.

The chain links TRBV18 to TRBJ2-7; a weak D match, TRBD1 (6 bases). The CDR3 has 15 amino acids. Germline V gene data show CDR1 as KGHSH and CDR2 as LQKENI. Trimming took off 3 bases at V and 2 bases at J, with 14 bases between the two ends. In DNA form, the CDR3 reads TGTGCCAGCTCACCCCCCGACAGGCCAGCCTACGAGCAGTACTTC. Translating gives CASSPPDRPAYEQYF.

The V and J genes are TRBV6-5 and TRBJ2-3, with TRBD2 matching 9 bases. The CDR3 has 15 amino acids. The ends lost 5 bases at V and 9 bases at J; junction bases unmatched: 12. From germline, CDR1 is MNHEY and CDR2 SVGAGI. DNA for the CDR3: TGTGCCAGCAGTATCGAGACTAGCGGACGTCCCACGCAGTATTTT. Amino acid sequence: CASSIETSGRPTQYF.

V usage is TRBV2 and J usage is TRBJ1-5, with 9 nucleotides matching TRBD1. This CDR3 has 14 residues. CDR1 and CDR2 from the germline V gene are SNHLY and FYNNEI. Trimming removed 6 bases from V and 9 bases from J; junction bases left unmatched: 9. The CDR3 DNA reads TGTGCCAGCAGGGAGGGACAGGGCTATCCGCCCCAGCATTTT. As protein: CASREGQGYPPQHF.

CDR3 sequence reads: CASSQDPAGLSLHF. CDR3 nucleotide sequence: TGTGCCAGCAGCCAAGATCCGGCGGGTTTAAGCCTCCACTTT. The chain uses TRBV3-1 (or the pseudogene TRBV3-2) and TRBJ1-6; D unresolved. V lost 0 bases to trimming and J lost 15 bases, with 15 bases between them. CDR3 length: 14 residues. The germline gives CDR1 LGHDT, CDR2 YNNKEL (reference sequence).

The rearrangement joins TRBV2 to TRBJ1-1; TRBD1 might be the D (6 bases). V was trimmed by 10 bases and J by 1 base, leaving 16 bases between them. CDR1 and CDR2 from the germline V gene are SNHLY and FYNNEI. The CDR3 spans 14 residues. CDR3 nucleotides: TGTGCCACCATGCAGGGGTCTGGGAACACTGAAGCTTTCTTT. As protein: CATMQGSGNTEAFF.

This clone has only one observation. The rearrangement uses TRBV2 and TRBJ2-4, with a weak D call TRBD2 (7 bases). Per the germline V gene, CDR1 is SNHLY and CDR2 is FYNNEI. V was clipped by 5 bases and J by 0 bases, with 14 bases between them. The CDR3 spans 16 residues. The CDR3 loop is CASSFEGGSAKNIQYF. In nucleotides, the CDR3 is TGTGCCAGCAGTTTCGAGGGGGGGTCAGCCAAAAACATTCAGTACTTC.

CDR3 in DNA: TGTGCCAGCAGTTCTGGGACAGTAGGTTATGGCTACACCTTC. It yields the protein CASSSGTVGYGYTF. The chain uses TRBV28 and TRBJ1-2, with 7 bases identical to TRBD1. Germline CDR1 and CDR2: MDHEN and SYDVKM. The CDR3 sequence is 14 residues long. Germline trimming cut 4 bases from V and 5 bases from J; bases unmatched to any gene: 7.

The chain combines TRBV9 with TRBJ2-1; maybe TRBD2 (6 bases). With 3 bases removed from V and 7 bases from J, the gap between germline ends came to 14 bases. The CDR3 contains 14 residues. Germline V lookup: CDR1 SGDLS, CDR2 YYNGEE. CDR3 in amino acids: CASSALLAQNEQFF. CDR3 in DNA: TGTGCCAGCAGCGCGCTTCTAGCGCAGAATGAGCAGTTCTTC.

The chain uses TRBV5-1 and TRBJ1-3; 7 bases fit TRBD1. J gave up 7 bases and V 0 bases, and 4 bases lay outside the gene matches. Germline lookup yields CDR1 SGHRS and CDR2 YFSETQ. This CDR3 is 14 amino acids long. The CDR3 DNA is TGCGCCAGCAGCTTGGAATCACAGGGGAACACCATATATTTT. As protein: CASSLESQGNTIYF.

This chain connects TRBV4-1 to TRBJ2-6, with 8 bases matching TRBD1. This CDR3 contains 19 residues. The V and J ends lost 2 bases and 0 bases, in that order; junction bases with no gene match: 9. The germline V gene encodes CDR1 MGHRA and CDR2 YSYEKL. CDR3 coding DNA: TGCGCCAGCAGCCAATACTTCGGGACAGGCACCTCTGGGGCCAACGTCCTGACTTTC. Amino acid sequence: CASSQYFGTGTSGANVLTF.

V usage is TRBV2 and J usage is TRBJ2-1; 12 bases map to TRBD2. The CDR3 consists of 13 residues. Germline V gene data show CDR1 as SNHLY and CDR2 as FYNNEI. The V segment lost 4 bases and the J segment 9 bases; nucleotides outside the gene matches: 1. The CDR3 nucleotides read TGTGCCAGCAGTGTACTAGCGGGGGGTGAGCAGTTCTTC. Translating it yields CASSVLAGGEQFF.

The chain links TRBV23-1 to TRBJ2-5; tentative D call: TRBD2 (6 bases). TRBV23-1 is an open reading frame whose function is uncertain. This CDR3 contains 15 residues. Between the trimmed V and J ends, which lost 2 bases and 5 bases, there was a span of 15 bases. CDR3 residues: CASSQPATAGETQYF. The CDR3 coding sequence is TGCGCCAGCAGTCAACCGGCCACTGCGGGGGAGACCCAGTACTTC.

The chain links TRBV27 to TRBJ1-3; D call uncertain. The CDR3 is 14 residues long. Looked up from germline, CDR1 is MNHEY and CDR2 is SMNVEV (reference sequence). With 7 bases removed from V and 0 bases from J, the gap between germline ends came to 10 bases. CDR3 DNA sequence: TGTGCCAGCAAGGAGCTCTCCTCTGGAAACACCATATATTTT. Its translation: CASKELSSGNTIYF.

In this sample, this clone turned up a few times. The genes are TRBV30 and TRBJ1-5; D may be TRBD1 (6 bases). V lost 1 base to trimming and J lost 7 bases, with 11 bases between them. CDR1 and CDR2 from the germline V gene are GTSNPN and SVGIG (reference sequence). CDR3 length: 13 amino acids. CDR3 in DNA: TGTGCCTGGAGTGGAGGGGGGGGCCAGCCCCAGCATTTT. Translating it yields CAWSGGGGQPQHF.

This clone was detected once. This chain links TRBV2 with TRBJ1-6; D unclear. This CDR3 has 13 amino acids. Trimming took off 6 bases at V and 6 bases at J, with 9 bases between the two ends. Germline V gene data show CDR1 as SNHLY and CDR2 as FYNNEI. As DNA, the CDR3 is TGTGCCAGCAGCGGAGAGATTAATTCACCCCTCCACTTT. Translating it yields CASSGEINSPLHF.

The V and J genes are TRBV6-5 and TRBJ1-5; D uncertain. The CDR3 extends over 13 amino acids. V was pared by 8 bases and J by 0 bases, with 8 bases between. Germline CDR1 reads MNHEY; CDR2 reads SVGAGI. The CDR3 DNA follows: TGTGCCAGCCGGGTCCATAGCAATCAGCCCCAGCATTTT. As protein: CASRVHSNQPQHF.

This sequence joins TRBV4-1 and TRBJ1-5; D not certain. The CDR3 length is 14 residues. Trimming left V 0 bases short and J 4 bases short, with 7 bases between. Germline CDR1 is MGHRA and CDR2 is YSYEKL. The CDR3 region has the DNA TGCGCCAGCAGCCAAGACGGGAGAAATCAGCCCCAGCATTTT. Its protein is CASSQDGRNQPQHF.

The chain links TRBV7-2 to TRBJ1-5, with 8 positions matching TRBD1. This CDR3 region has 15 residues. From germline, CDR1 is SGHTA and CDR2 FQGNSA. The V gene end was trimmed by 0 bases and the J gene end by 4 bases; junction bases not matched to a gene: 2. CDR3: CASSLAYRGNQPQHF. CDR3 coding DNA: TGTGCCAGCAGCTTAGCGTACAGGGGGAATCAGCCCCAGCATTTT.

A remark on this clone: The germline gene is not matched at one end of the junction; a read error may be the cause. The chain uses TRBV28 and TRBJ2-7; D perhaps matches TRBD2 (5 bases). This CDR3 region has 8 residues. The germline V gene encodes CDR1 MDHEN and CDR2 SYDVKM. CDR3 in DNA: TGTGCCAGCAGCCCCCGGGGCTTC. Translation: CASSPRGF.

This clone was detected a few times. The V and J genes are TRBV5-1 and TRBJ1-5, with D tentatively TRBD1 (5 bases). This CDR3 is built from 15 residues. V was trimmed by 0 bases and J by 2 bases, leaving 9 bases between them. CDR1 and CDR2 (germline): SGHRS, YFSETQ. The CDR3: CASSLDGGGNQPQHF. CDR3 in DNA: TGCGCCAGCAGCTTGGACGGGGGAGGCAATCAGCCCCAGCATTTT.

The chain uses TRBV5-1 and TRBJ1-5, with 7 bases lining up with TRBD1. The CDR3 is 15 amino acids. V lost 2 bases, J lost 4 bases, and 6 bases stayed unmatched. CDR1 is SGHRS and CDR2 is YFSETQ in the germline V gene. CDR3 bases: TGCGCCAGCAGCTTAGGGGACAGCTGGAATCAGCCCCAGCATTTT. The encoded protein is CASSLGDSWNQPQHF. Drawing the rest from reference TRBV5-1 and TRBJ1-5, the complete variable domain is KAGVTQTPRYLIKTRGQQVTLSCSPISGHRSVSWYQQTPGQGLQFLFEYFSETQRNKGNFPGRFSGRQFSNSRSEMNVSTLELGDSALYLCASSLGDSWNQPQHFGDGTRLSIL.

The rearrangement joins TRBV19 to TRBJ2-1; D not certain. Deletions cut 0 bases from V and 9 bases from J, with 9 bases between. This CDR3 has 13 amino acids. Germline V lookup: CDR1 LNHDA, CDR2 SQIVND (reference sequence). For the CDR3, the DNA is TGTGCCAGTAGTATAGAGCAGGCAAGTGAGCAGTTCTTC. It translates to CASSIEQASEQFF.

The V call is TRBV10-1, the J call TRBJ1-6, with TRBD1 matching over 8 bases. Looked up from germline, CDR1 is WNHNN and CDR2 is SYGVQD (reference sequence). The CDR3 consists of 13 residues. J gave up 8 bases and V 4 bases, and 1 base lay outside the gene matches. The CDR3 nucleotides read TGCGCCAGCAGTGGACAGGGGTATTCACCCCTCCACTTT. This codes for CASSGQGYSPLHF.